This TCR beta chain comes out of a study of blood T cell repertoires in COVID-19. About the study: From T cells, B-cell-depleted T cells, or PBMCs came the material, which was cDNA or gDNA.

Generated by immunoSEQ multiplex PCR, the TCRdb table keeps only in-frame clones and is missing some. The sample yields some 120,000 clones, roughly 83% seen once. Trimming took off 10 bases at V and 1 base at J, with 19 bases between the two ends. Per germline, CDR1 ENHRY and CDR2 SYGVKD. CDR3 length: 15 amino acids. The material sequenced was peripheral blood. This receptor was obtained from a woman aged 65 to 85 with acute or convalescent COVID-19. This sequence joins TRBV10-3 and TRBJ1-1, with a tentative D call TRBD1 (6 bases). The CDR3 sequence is CATTPQQGENTEAFF. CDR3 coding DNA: TGTGCCACCACCCCTCAACAGGGAGAGAACACTGAAGCTTTCTTT.